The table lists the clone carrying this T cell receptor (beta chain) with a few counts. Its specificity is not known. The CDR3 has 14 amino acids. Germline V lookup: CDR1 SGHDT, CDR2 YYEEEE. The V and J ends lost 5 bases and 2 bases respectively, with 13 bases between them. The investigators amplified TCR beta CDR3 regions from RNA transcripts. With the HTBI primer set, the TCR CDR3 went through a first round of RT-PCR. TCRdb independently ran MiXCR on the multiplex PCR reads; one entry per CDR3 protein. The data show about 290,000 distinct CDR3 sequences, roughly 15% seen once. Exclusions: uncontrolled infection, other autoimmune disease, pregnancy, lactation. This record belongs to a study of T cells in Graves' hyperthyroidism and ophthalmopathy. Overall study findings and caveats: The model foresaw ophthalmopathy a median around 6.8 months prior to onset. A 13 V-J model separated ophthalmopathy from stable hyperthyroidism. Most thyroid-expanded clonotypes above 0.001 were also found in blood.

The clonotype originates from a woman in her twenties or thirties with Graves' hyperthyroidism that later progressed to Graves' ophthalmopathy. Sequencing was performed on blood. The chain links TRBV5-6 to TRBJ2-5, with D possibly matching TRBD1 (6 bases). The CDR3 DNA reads TGTGCCAGCAGTCTTGGGGGCAGGCAAGAGACCCAGTACTTC. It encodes CASSLGGRQETQYF.